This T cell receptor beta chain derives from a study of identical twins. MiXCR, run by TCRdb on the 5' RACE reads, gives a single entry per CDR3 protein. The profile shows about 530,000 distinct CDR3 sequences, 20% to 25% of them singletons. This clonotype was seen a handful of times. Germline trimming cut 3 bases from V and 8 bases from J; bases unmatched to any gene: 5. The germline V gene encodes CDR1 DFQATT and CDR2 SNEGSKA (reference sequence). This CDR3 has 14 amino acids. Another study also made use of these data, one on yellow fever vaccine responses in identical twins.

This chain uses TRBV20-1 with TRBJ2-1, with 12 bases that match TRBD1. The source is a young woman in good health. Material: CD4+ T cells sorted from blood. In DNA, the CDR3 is TGCAGTGCTAGCGGGGACAGGGGGCTGGATGAGCAGTTCTTC. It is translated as CSASGDRGLDEQFF.